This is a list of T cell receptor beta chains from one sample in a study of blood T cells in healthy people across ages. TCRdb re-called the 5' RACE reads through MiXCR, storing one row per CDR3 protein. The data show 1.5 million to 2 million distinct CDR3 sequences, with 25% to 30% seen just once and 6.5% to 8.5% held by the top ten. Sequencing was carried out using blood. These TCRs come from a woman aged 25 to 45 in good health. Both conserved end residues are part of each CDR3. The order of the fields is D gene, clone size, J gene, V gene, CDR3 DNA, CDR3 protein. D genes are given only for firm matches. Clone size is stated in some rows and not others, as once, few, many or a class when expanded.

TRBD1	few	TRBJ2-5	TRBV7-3	TGTGCCAGCAGCTTACAGGGGGCCCTCCAAGAGACCCAGTACTTC	CASSLQGALQETQYF
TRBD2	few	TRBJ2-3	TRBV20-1	TGCAGTGCTAGAGATCCCGCAGGAACAGTCGGGGGGACCACAGATACGCAGTATTTT	CSARDPAGTVGGTTDTQYF
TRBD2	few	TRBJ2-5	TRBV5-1	TGCGCCAGCAGCTCTCCTAGCGGGGTAGAAGAGACCCAGTACTTC	CASSSPSGVEETQYF
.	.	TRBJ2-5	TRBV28	TGTGCCAGCACCTCTATCGGGGAGAAAGAGACCCAGTACTTC	CASTSIGEKETQYF
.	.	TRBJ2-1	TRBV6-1	TGTGCCAGCAGTGAGATCGGCAATGAGCAGTTCTTC	CASSEIGNEQFF
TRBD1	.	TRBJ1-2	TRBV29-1	TGCAGCGTCGCGGGAGACAGGGGAGGTGGCTACACCTTC	CSVAGDRGGGYTF
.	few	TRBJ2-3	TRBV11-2	TGTGCCAGCAGCACAGGGAACACAGATACGCAGTATTTT	CASSTGNTDTQYF
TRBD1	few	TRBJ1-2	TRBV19	TGTGCCAGTACCCCGGACAGGGTAATTGGCTACACCTTC	CASTPDRVIGYTF
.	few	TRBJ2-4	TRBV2	TGTGCCAGCAAGGGGGACGGCGGTGAGCAGTACTTC	CASKGDGGEQYF
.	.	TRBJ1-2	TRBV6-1	TGTGCCAGCAGTGAAAACGCTTGGAACCTAACCTATGGCTACACCTTC	CASSENAWNLTYGYTF
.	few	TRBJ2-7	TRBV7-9	TGTGCCAGCAGCTTAGCCCCAGAGGCTAGGGGCGAGCAGTACTTC	CASSLAPEARGEQYF
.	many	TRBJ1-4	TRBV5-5	TGTGCCAGCAGCTCGGGGACTTGGGCTAATGAAAAACTGTTTTTT	CASSSGTWANEKLFF
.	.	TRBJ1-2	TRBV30	TGTGCCTGGAGTTTGGGGTTGGGCTACACCTTC	CAWSLGLGYTF
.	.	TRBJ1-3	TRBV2	TGTGCCACCTCTGCGGGCTCTGGAAACACCATATATTTT	CATSAGSGNTIYF
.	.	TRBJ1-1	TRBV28	TGTCCCAGCAGGGCGAACACTGAAGCTTTCTTT	CPSRANTEAFF
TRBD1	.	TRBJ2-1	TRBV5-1	TGCGCCAGCAGCCCCGGGACAGACCCCTACAATGAGCAGTTCTTC	CASSPGTDPYNEQFF
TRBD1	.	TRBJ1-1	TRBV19	TGTGCCAGTAGTACGGGACAGGGGGCGTACACTGAAGCTTTCTTT	CASSTGQGAYTEAFF
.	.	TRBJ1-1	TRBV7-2	TGTGCCAGCAGCTTAGAGGGGTATTCTGAAGCTTTCTTT	CASSLEGYSEAFF
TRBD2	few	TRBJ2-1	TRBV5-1	TGCGCCAGTAAACTAGCGGGTGAGCAGTTCTTC	CASKLAGEQFF
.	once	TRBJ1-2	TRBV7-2	TGTGCCTGCAGCTTAAGTCCCCCCCAGATACAGTGCTCAACATATGGCTACACCTTC	CACSLSPPQIQCSTYGYTF
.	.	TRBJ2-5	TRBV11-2	TGTGCCAGCAACCCACTCGAGACCCAGTACTTC	CASNPLETQYF
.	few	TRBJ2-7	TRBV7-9	TGTGCCAGCAGCTTGGGGACCCAGCCCAACGAGCAGTACTTC	CASSLGTQPNEQYF
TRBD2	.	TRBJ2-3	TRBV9	TGTGCCAGCAGCGAGTCCGGGGGGGGCACAGATACGCAGTATTTT	CASSESGGGTDTQYF
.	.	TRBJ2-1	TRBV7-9	TGTGTCAGCCAAGCGGAGGGCGGTGCGTATGAGCAGTTCTTC	CVSQAEGGAYEQFF
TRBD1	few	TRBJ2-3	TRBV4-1	TGCGCCACCAGTTACAGGGGGCAGGCAGATACGCAGTATTTT	CATSYRGQADTQYF
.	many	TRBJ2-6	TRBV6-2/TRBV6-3	TGTGCCAGCAGTTACTCGATTTTCTCTGGGGCCAACGTCCTGACTTTC	CASSYSIFSGANVLTF
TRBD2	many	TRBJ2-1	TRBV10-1	TGCGCCAGCCGCTCCGGGACTAGCGGGAACGATGAGCAGTTCTTC	CASRSGTSGNDEQFF
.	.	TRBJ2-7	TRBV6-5	TGTGCCAGCATGGGAGACTCCTACGAGCAGTACTTC	CASMGDSYEQYF
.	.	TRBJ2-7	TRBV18	TGTGCCAGCTCACCTACCGCACAGCTCGAGCAGTACTTC	CASSPTAQLEQYF
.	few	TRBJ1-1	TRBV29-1	TGCAGCGTTCCGACTAACACTGAAGCTTTCTTT	CSVPTNTEAFF